A selection of T cell receptor beta chains follows, all from one sample in a study of blood T cell repertoires in COVID-19. TCRdb keeps only in-frame clones here, not all; method: immunoSEQ multiplex PCR. The repertoire holds 100,000 to 150,000 clones, with over 75% as singletons. Specimen: peripheral blood. These receptors were obtained from a woman aged 80 or over with acute or convalescent COVID-19. Each CDR3 is given with its conserved first and last residue. The D gene is left open where the match is weak. Clone size appears in some rows only: once, few, many, or a class for an expanded clone.

v_call,clone_size,d_call,cdr3_aa
TRBV28,-,TRBD2,CASSFLSGVSNTGELFF
TRBV11-2,-,-,CASSTGRAYNEQFF
TRBV9,-,TRBD1,CASSARGQANYGYTF
TRBV18,once,-,CASQGQGLNTEAFF
TRBV3-1/TRBV3-2,-,-,CASSPGSGYSNQPQHF
TRBV5-4,-,-,CASSSPNSGVGLKTQYF
TRBV11-1,few,TRBD1,CASSRNRGRDTGELFF
TRBV10-1,-,-,CASRGTVNSPLHF
TRBV7-9,-,-,CASSPNGDQPQHF
TRBV3-1/TRBV3-2,-,-,CASSQSPTGYYGYTF
TRBV28,-,TRBD1,CASSLPGGPYNEQFF
TRBV9,-,-,CASSASIHTSRGNTIYF
TRBV5-1,-,TRBD1,CASSSITGTGNSPLHF
TRBV27,-,-,CASSLSVTDYTDTQYF
TRBV7-6,-,-,CASSLSPGDSDGYTF
TRBV13,-,TRBD1,CASSRGQGLNEQFF
TRBV7-2,-,-,CASSLNQRAGNTIYF
TRBV7-3,-,TRBD2,CASSFSGGQETQYF
TRBV4-2,-,TRBD2,CASSQDAREAYEQYF
TRBV28,-,-,CASSERSYTEAFF
TRBV7-2,-,-,CASLLSFDRPNYGYTF
TRBV7-9,few,-,CASSFNRAGTDTQYF
TRBV7-9,-,-,CASSRWGGLNTEAFF
TRBV5-1,-,-,CASSMEGARETQYF
TRBV19,once,-,CASSITGSRTLGFF
TRBV18,-,TRBD1,CASSPSTGYTEAFF
TRBV6-5,-,-,CASHIGMRGNTIYF
TRBV7-9,-,-,CASSLVRGYGYTF
TRBV3-1/TRBV3-2,-,-,CASSQGQGASPLHF
TRBV5-1,-,TRBD1,CASSFPTGVNTGELFF
TRBV28,-,-,CASTTGQRGYTF
TRBV7-9,-,-,CASSLNRGSNEQFF
TRBV4-2,once,-,CASSLELTTPGTDTQYF
TRBV24-1,-,TRBD2,CATSGKAGGVVSSYNEQFF
TRBV5-1,-,TRBD1,CASSLGTGGREGYTF
TRBV28,-,-,CASSLVRGMNTEAFF
TRBV12-5,-,-,CASGPSTGYSNQPQHF
TRBV7-2,few,TRBD1,CASSSPDRGLHKQPQHF
TRBV6-5,once,-,CASSSPGEVMNSPLHF
TRBV11-2,once,TRBD1,CASSRRGLSNQPQHF
TRBV3-1/TRBV3-2,-,TRBD2,CASSQGGTSLFNEQFF
TRBV9,-,-,CASSASGAEKLFF
TRBV29-1,-,TRBD1,CSVVFTGSRQGENPYEQYF
TRBV12-5,-,TRBD1,CASAPDRVSEKLFF
TRBV3-1/TRBV3-2,-,-,CASSPAAGENQPQHF
TRBV19,-,-,CASSRGSADEKLFF
TRBV3-1/TRBV3-2,-,-,CASSHLGVVQGSTEAFF
TRBV28,few,TRBD1,CASRVGQGHWEQFF